This T cell receptor beta chain is drawn from a study of Ad26.COV2.S vaccination and SARS-CoV-2 variants. Background on the study: Once, or twice with 56 days between doses, Ad26.COV2.S was given intramuscularly.

Sequencing used immunoSEQ multiplex PCR; TCRdb keeps in-frame clones, though not all of them. In the table there are more than 400,000 clones, approximately 90% of which are singletons. Described treatment: about 20 received Ad26.COV2.S at low or high dose, single or two shots; five or six received placebo; per-sample allocation not given. The samples were gathered on day 63 after the first injection of vaccine or placebo. This specimen was peripheral blood, taken in a trial of Ad26.COV2.S vaccine versus placebo. This clonotype originated in a person between 18 and 59 years old who received the Ad26.COV2.S COVID-19 vaccine or a placebo.

The CDR3 region has the DNA TGCGCCAGCAGGCTCGGGGGGGAAACGAATCAGCCCCAGCATTTT. Protein: CASRLGGETNQPQHF. V usage is TRBV4-1 and J usage is TRBJ1-5; tentatively, D is TRBD1 (5 bases). The CDR3 sequence is 15 residues long. The ends were cut back, 6 bases at V and 4 bases at J, with 16 bases in the middle. Germline V gene lookup returns CDR1 MGHRA and CDR2 YSYEKL.